This T cell receptor beta chain was observed in a study of regulatory T cells in long-lasting Graves disease. Sample time point: persistent/refractory GD, antithyroid drugs over 5 years with positive TRAb. Generation of the TCR library employed RNA extracted from PBMCs. Arm-PCR of CDR3 regions and iRepertoire HTBI primers were used to build TCR beta libraries. TCRdb fed the multiplex PCR reads into MiXCR, producing one record per CDR3 protein. Of a few hundred thousand distinct CDR3 sequences detected, 23% appear once; the ten largest clones hold about a quarter. The CDR3 is made up of 15 amino acids. The ends lost 6 bases at V and 2 bases at J; junction bases unmatched: 9. This clonotype has ten or more counts.

V usage is TRBV12-3 or TRBV12-4 and J usage is TRBJ1-2; 7 bases align to TRBD1. The specimen was peripheral blood mononuclear cells (PBMCs), collected when the disease was refractory, from a patient treated with antithyroid drugs. The receptor was derived from a female donor with Graves disease. The DNA of the CDR3 is TGTGCCAGCAGCAAAAAACGGGACAGCAACTATGGCTACACCTTC. This translates into CASSKKRDSNYGYTF.